Sequencing of this T cell receptor beta chain was carried out in a study of shared clonotypes between healthy human individuals. The table lists this clone with a count of one. Its target is not known. Naive CD8 cells lacked CD45RO and underwent positive selection for CCR7, leaving out terminally differentiated effector memory CD45RA+ cells. Data came from immunoSEQ multiplex PCR; TCRdb stores just in-frame clones and leaves some out. The sample includes nearly 2 million clones, about 95% of them seen just once. Study results and caveats: Naive CD4 clonotype sharing across several donors was around 5.5%.

CDR1 is SGHRS and CDR2 is YFSETQ in the germline V gene. The CDR3 length is 18 residues. J gave up 5 bases and V 0 bases, and 12 bases lay outside the gene matches. J is TRBJ2-5 and V is TRBV5-1; TRBD2 agrees at 11 bases. The receptor comes from a man younger than 35 in good health. The sequenced sample was naive CD8+ T cells sorted from blood. The CDR3 is CASSLATDSGRALETQYF. CDR3 coding DNA: TGCGCCAGCAGCTTGGCTACCGATAGCGGGAGGGCCTTGGAGACCCAGTACTTC.